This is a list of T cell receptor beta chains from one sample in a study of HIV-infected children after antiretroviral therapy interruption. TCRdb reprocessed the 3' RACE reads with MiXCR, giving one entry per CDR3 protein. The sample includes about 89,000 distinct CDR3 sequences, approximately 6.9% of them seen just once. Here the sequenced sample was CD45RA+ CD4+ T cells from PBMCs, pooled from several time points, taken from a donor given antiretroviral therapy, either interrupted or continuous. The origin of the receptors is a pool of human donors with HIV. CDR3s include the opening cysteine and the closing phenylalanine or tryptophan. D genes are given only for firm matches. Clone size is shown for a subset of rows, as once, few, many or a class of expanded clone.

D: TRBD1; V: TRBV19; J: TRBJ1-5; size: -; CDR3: CASSPPDRSNQPQHF; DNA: TGTGCCAGTAGTCCCCCGGACAGGAGCAATCAGCCCCAGCATTTT
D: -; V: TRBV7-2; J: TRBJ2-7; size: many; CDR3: CASSLVPVSYEQYF; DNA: TGTGCCAGCAGCTTAGTCCCAGTCTCCTACGAGCAGTACTTC
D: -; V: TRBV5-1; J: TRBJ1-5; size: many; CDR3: CASSAKTDQPQHF; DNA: TGTGCCAGCAGCGCTAAGACAGATCAGCCCCAGCATTTT
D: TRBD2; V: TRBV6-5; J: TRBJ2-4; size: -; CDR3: CASRTSGGAPKNIQYF; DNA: TGTGCCAGCAGAACTAGCGGGGGGGCCCCCAAAAACATTCAGTACTTC
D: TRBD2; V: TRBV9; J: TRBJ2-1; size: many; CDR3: CASSPRGLTSSYNEQFF; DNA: TGTGCCAGCAGCCCCCGGGGACTAACGAGCTCCTACAATGAGCAGTTCTTC
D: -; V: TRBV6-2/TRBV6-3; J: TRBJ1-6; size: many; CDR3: CASSSRGRGNSPLHF; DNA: TGTGCCAGCAGTTCAAGAGGTCGCGGGAATTCACCCCTCCACTTT
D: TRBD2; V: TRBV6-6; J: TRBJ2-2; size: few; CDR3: CASSYLLAELTGELFF; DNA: TGTGCCAGCAGTTACCTCCTAGCGGAGCTCACCGGGGAGCTGTTTTTT
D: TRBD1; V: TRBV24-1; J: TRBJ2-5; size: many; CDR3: CATSEAGTATQETQYF; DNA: TGTGCCACCAGTGAAGCCGGGACAGCAACCCAAGAGACCCAGTACTTC
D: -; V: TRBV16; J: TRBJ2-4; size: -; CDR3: CASSPPLAKNIQYF; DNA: TGTGCCAGCAGCCCCCCCCTAGCCAAAAACATTCAGTACTTC
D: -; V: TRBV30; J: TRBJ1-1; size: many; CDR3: CAWSVRGSNAEAFF; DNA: TGTGCCTGGAGTGTCAGGGGTAGCAACGCTGAAGCTTTCTTT
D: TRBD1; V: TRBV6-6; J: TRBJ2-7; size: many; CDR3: CASCLRDRSYEQYF; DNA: TGTGCCAGCTGTCTCCGGGACAGGTCCTACGAGCAGTACTTC
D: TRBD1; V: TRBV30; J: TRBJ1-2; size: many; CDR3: CAWSPSRGGNYGYTF; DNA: TGTGCCTGGAGTCCCTCCAGGGGGGGTAACTATGGCTACACCTTC
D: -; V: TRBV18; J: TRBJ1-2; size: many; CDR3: CASSPQGSQAGYTF; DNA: TGTGCCAGCTCACCACAGGGTTCTCAGGCTGGCTACACCTTC
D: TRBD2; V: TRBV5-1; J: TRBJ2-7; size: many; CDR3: CASSLAIGLAGSSSYEQYF; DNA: TGCGCCAGCAGCTTGGCCATAGGACTAGCGGGTTCCAGCTCCTACGAGCAGTACTTC
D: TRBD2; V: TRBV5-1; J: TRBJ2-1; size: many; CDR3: CASSLGSTGLGDYNEQFF; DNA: TGCGCCAGCAGCTTGGGGTCTACGGGACTAGGGGACTACAATGAGCAGTTCTTC
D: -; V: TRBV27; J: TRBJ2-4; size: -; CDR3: CASSFRGPAKNIQYF; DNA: TGTGCCAGCAGTTTTAGAGGCCCAGCCAAAAACATTCAGTACTTC
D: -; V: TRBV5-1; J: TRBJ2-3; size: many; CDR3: CASRGGYGDTQYF; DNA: TGCGCCAGCAGAGGGGGGTATGGAGATACGCAGTATTTT
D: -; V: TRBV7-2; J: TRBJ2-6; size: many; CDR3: CASSSDRQRFSGANVLTF; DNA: TGTGCCAGCAGCTCCGACCGACAGCGCTTCTCTGGGGCCAACGTCCTGACTTTC
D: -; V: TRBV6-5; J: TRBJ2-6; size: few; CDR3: CASSYWPPTYPGANVLTF; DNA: TGTGCCAGCAGTTACTGGCCGCCTACCTATCCTGGGGCCAACGTCCTGACTTTC
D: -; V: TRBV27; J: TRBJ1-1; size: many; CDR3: CASSPQMNTEAFF; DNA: TGTGCCAGCAGCCCACAGATGAACACTGAAGCTTTCTTT
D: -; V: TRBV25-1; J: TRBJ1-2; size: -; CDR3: CASSEADPRGYTF; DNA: TGTGCCAGCAGTGAAGCTGATCCGAGGGGCTACACCTTC
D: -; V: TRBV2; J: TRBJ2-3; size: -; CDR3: CASLKGERTDTQYF; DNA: TGTGCCAGCTTAAAAGGGGAAAGGACAGATACGCAGTATTTT
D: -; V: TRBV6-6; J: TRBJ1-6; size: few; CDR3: CASKAGVSSYNSPLHF; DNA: TGTGCCAGCAAGGCCGGGGTTAGTTCCTATAATTCACCCCTCCACTTT
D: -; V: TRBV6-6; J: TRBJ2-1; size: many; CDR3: CASSYRYNEQFF; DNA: TGTGCCAGCAGTTACCGTTACAATGAGCAGTTCTTC
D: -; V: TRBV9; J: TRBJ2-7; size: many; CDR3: CASSVGLARTYEQYF; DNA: TGTGCCAGCAGCGTAGGGCTGGCTAGAACCTACGAGCAGTACTTC
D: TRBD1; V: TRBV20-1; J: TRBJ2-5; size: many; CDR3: CSARRDRGIETQYF; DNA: TGCAGTGCTAGAAGGGACAGGGGGATAGAGACCCAGTACTTC
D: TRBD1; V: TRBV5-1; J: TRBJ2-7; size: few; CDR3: CASSLGQGKWQYF; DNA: TGCGCCAGCAGCCTGGGACAGGGCAAGTGGCAGTACTTC
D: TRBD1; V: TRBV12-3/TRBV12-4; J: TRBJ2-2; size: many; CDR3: CASRQGQGAITGELFF; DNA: TGTGCCAGCAGACAGGGGCAGGGGGCGATCACCGGGGAGCTGTTTTTT
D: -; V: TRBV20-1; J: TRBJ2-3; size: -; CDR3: CSARQNTDTQYF; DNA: TGCAGTGCTAGACAGAACACAGATACGCAGTATTTT
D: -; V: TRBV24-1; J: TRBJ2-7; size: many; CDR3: CATQWGPRDEQYF; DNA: TGTGCCACCCAGTGGGGTCCCAGGGACGAGCAGTACTTC
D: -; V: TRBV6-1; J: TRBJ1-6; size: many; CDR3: CASRTQKNSPLHF; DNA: TGTGCCAGCAGAACACAGAAGAATTCACCCCTCCACTTT
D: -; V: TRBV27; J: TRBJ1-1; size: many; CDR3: CASSPQGNPEAFF; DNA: TGTGCCAGCAGTCCCCAGGGAAATCCTGAAGCTTTCTTT
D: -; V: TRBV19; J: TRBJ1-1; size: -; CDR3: CASSTTENTEAFF; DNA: TGTGCCAGTAGTACAACAGAGAACACTGAAGCTTTCTTT
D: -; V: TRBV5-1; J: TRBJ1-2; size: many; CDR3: CASSLGISGGYGYTF; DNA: TGCGCCAGCAGCTTGGGCATCTCCGGGGGATATGGCTACACCTTC
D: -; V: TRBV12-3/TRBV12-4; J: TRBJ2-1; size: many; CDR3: CASSLLFNEQFF; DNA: TGTGCCAGCAGTTTACTCTTCAATGAGCAGTTCTTC
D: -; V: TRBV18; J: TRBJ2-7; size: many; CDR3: CASSPLGPTEQYF; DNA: TGTGCCAGCTCACCACTTGGTCCCACCGAGCAGTACTTC
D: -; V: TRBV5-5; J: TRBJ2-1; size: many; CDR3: CASSSLVGNPLNEQFF; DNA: TGTGCCAGCAGCTCCCTAGTAGGAAATCCCCTCAATGAGCAGTTCTTC
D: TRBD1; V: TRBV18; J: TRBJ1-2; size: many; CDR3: CASSPSLGQGATNYGYTF; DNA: TGTGCCAGCTCACCGTCCCTGGGACAGGGGGCGACTAACTATGGCTACACCTTC
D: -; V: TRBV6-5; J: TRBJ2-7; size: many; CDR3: CASSYEGYEQYF; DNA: TGTGCCAGCAGTTATGAGGGGTACGAGCAGTACTTC
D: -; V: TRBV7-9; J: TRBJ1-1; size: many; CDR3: CASSQLHTEAFF; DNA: TGTGCCAGCAGCCAATTACACACTGAAGCTTTCTTT
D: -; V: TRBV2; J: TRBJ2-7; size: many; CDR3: CASSDRWGAPRYF; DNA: TGTGCCAGCAGTGATAGGTGGGGGGCGCCGCGGTACTTC
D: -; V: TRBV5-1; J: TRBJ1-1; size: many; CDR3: CASSPSSTEAFF; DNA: TGCGCCAGCAGCCCTTCTAGCACTGAAGCTTTCTTT
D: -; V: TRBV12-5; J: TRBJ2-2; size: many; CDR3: CASGPTFGSQQTTGELFF; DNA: TGTGCTAGTGGTCCCACATTCGGGTCACAACAAACCACCGGGGAGCTGTTTTTT
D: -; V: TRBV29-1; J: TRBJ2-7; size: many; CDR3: CSVVQGSHEQYF; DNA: TGCAGCGTTGTGCAGGGTAGCCACGAGCAGTACTTC
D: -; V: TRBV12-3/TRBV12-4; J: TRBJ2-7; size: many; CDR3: CASSRTTFYEQYF; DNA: TGTGCCAGCAGCAGGACCACTTTCTACGAGCAGTACTTC
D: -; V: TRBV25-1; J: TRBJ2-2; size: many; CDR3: CASSLGQKNTGELFF; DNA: TGTGCCAGCAGTCTAGGACAGAAGAACACCGGGGAGCTGTTTTTT
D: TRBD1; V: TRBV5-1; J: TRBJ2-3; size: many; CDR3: CASSLEGQGFSTDTQYF; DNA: TGCGCCAGCAGCTTGGAGGGACAGGGGTTTAGCACAGATACGCAGTATTTT
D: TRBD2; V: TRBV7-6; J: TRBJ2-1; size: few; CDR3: CASSYGAGGSYNEQFF; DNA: TGTGCCAGCAGCTACGGAGCGGGGGGCTCCTACAATGAGCAGTTCTTC
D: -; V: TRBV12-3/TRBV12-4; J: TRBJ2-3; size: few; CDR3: CASSRTLGTRTRDTQYF; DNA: TGTGCCAGCAGCCGTACACTGGGGACAAGAACTCGGGATACGCAGTATTTT